This T cell receptor beta chain comes out of a study of T cells in Graves' hyperthyroidism and ophthalmopathy. Study details: Prior to any treatment, at the point of initial diagnosis, peripheral blood was collected.

Germline V lookup: CDR1 SGHTA, CDR2 FQGNSA. This CDR3 has 11 amino acids. Trimming shortened V by 5 bases and J by 9 bases, and 8 bases separated the two germline ends. Amplification of TCR beta CDR3 regions used RNA as the template. The HTBI primer set drove a first-round RT-PCR of the TCR CDR3. TCRdb redid the calling of the multiplex PCR reads with MiXCR, one entry per CDR3 protein. Among 650,000 to 750,000 distinct CDR3 sequences listed, 14% were seen once. This clonotype was sampled from a woman aged 18-29 years with Graves' hyperthyroidism. Sequenced: blood. The chain combines TRBV7-2 with TRBJ2-1; unclear D gene. CDR3: CASSNWGEQFF. In nucleotides, the CDR3 is TGTGCCAGCAGCAATTGGGGTGAGCAGTTCTTC.